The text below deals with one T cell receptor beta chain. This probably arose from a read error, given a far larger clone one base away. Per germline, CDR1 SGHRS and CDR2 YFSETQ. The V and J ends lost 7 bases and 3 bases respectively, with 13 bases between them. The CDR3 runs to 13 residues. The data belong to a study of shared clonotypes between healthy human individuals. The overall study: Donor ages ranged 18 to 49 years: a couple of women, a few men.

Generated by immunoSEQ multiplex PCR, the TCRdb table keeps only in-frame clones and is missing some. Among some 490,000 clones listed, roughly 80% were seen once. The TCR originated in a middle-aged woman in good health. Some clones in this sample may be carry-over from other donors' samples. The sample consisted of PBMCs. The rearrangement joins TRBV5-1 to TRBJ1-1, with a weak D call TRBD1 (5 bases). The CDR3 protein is CASGADTYTEAFF. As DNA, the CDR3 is TGCGCCAGCGGCGCGGACACGTACACTGAAGCTTTCTTT.